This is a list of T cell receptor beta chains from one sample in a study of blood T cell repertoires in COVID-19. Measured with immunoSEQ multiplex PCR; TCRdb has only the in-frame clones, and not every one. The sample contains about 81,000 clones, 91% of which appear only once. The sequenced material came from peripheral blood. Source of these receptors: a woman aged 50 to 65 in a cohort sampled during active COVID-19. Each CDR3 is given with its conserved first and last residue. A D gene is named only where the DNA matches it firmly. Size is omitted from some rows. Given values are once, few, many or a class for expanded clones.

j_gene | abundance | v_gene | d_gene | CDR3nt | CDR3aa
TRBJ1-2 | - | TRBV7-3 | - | TGTGCCAGCAGCCCACGACAGACTAACTATGGCTACACCTTC | CASSPRQTNYGYTF
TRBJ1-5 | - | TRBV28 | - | TGTGCCAGCAGTTTCGGGAGCATCAATAGCAATCAGCCCCAGCATTTT | CASSFGSINSNQPQHF
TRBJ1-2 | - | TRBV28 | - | TGTGCCAGCAGTTTAGCCGGGAGGGGGAGGACAAGCAGCTATGGCTACACCTTC | CASSLAGRGRTSSYGYTF
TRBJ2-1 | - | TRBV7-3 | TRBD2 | TGTGCCAGCAGCTTATCCACGGGAGGTAGTGGGAATGAGCAGTTCTTC | CASSLSTGGSGNEQFF
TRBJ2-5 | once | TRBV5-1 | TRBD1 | TGCGCCACCGGTCGGGGACAGGGATACTCTGAGACCCAGTACTTC | CATGRGQGYSETQYF
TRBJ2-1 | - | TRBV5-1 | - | TGCGCCAGCAGCTTGGGAGGAACCACCAGCTCCTACAATGAGCAGTTCTTC | CASSLGGTTSSYNEQFF
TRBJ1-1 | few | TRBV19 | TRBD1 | TGTGCCAGTAGTAAAAAGGGGGACAGAACTTTGAACACTGAAGCTTTCTTT | CASSKKGDRTLNTEAFF
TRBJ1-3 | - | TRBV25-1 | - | TGTGCCAGCAGTGCCGGTGGCTCTGGAAACACCATATATTTT | CASSAGGSGNTIYF
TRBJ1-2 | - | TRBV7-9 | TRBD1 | TGTGCCAGCAGCTCAGACCCAGGGGGCCATGGCTACACCTTC | CASSSDPGGHGYTF
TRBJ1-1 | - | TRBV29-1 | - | TGCAGCGCTGGCGGGCCAAGGGGCACTGAAGCTTTCTTT | CSAGGPRGTEAFF
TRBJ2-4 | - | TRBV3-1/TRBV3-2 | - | TGTGCCAGCAGCCCAATGGGTAAACCGGGGGCCAAAAACATTCAGTACTTC | CASSPMGKPGAKNIQYF
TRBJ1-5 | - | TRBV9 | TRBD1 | TGTGCCAGCAGCGGAGGGACAGGGGGCGGGAGTGACAATCAGCCCCAGCATTTT | CASSGGTGGGSDNQPQHF
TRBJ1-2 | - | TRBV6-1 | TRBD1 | TGTGCCAGCAGTGAGGGGAGGGACAGGAGGGGCTACACCTTC | CASSEGRDRRGYTF
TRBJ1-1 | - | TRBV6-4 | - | TGTGCCAGCAGGGGAGGTGCCGGGAACACTGAAGCTTTCTTT | CASRGGAGNTEAFF
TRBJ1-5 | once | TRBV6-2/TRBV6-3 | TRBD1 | TGTGCCAGCAGTGTACTGACAGGGAACAATCAGCCCCAGCATTTT | CASSVLTGNNQPQHF
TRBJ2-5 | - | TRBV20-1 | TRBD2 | TGCAGTGCTAGTAGCGGGGGGGTAAAAGAGACCCAGTACTTC | CSASSGGVKETQYF
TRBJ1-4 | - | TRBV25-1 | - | TGTGCCAGTACCGACCGGCGCGGGACTTATGAAAAACTGTTTTTT | CASTDRRGTYEKLFF
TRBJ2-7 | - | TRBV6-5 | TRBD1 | TGTGCCGCATACAGGGGATACGAGCAGTACTTC | CAAYRGYEQYF
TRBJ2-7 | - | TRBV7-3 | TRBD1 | TGTGCCAGCAGCTTAAACGGCAGGGGGCTGGGGGAGCAGTACTTC | CASSLNGRGLGEQYF
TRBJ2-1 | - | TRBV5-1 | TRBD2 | TGCGCCAGCAGCTTGGGGGGGACTAGCGGAAGAGAACAGTTCTTC | CASSLGGTSGREQFF
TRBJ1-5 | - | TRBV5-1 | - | TGCGCCAGCAGCTTGGGGACAAGGCATGATCAGCCCCAGCATTTT | CASSLGTRHDQPQHF
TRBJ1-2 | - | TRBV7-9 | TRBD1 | TGTGCCAGCAGCCCCACGACAGGGGGCTATGGCTACACCTTC | CASSPTTGGYGYTF
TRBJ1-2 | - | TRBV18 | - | TGTGCCAGCTCACCCCAGCGGTTGGACAGTAACTATGGCTACACCTTC | CASSPQRLDSNYGYTF
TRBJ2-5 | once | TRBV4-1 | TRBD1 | TGCGCCAGCAGCCACCTGGACAGGGAAGAGACCCAGTACTTC | CASSHLDREETQYF
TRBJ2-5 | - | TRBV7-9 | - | TGTGCCAGCAGCTTCCTGACAGAGCAAGAGACCCAGTACTTC | CASSFLTEQETQYF
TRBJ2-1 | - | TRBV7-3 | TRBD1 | TGTGCCAGCAGCTCCCGGACAGGGGCCTCCTTGGAAGAGCAGTTCTTC | CASSSRTGASLEEQFF
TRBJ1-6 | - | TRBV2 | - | TGTGCCAGCAGTTCAGGGGTCTCCTATAATTCACCCCTCCACTTT | CASSSGVSYNSPLHF
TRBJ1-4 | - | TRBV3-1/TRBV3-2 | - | TGTGCCAGCAGCCAAGAGGGGGCAGGCGGACTGGATGAAAAACTGTTTTTT | CASSQEGAGGLDEKLFF